This passage covers 6 T cell receptor beta chains from one sample sequenced in a study of PD-L1 blockade in urothelial cancer. The protocol was immunoSEQ multiplex PCR, while the TCRdb copy is restricted to in-frame clones and leaves out a portion. The sample records about 49,000 clones, less than 85% being singletons. Indicated time point: pretreatment peripheral blood. This specimen was PBMCs, taken around atezolizumab (anti-PD-L1) treatment. The receptors here all came from a man in his 70s with urothelial cancer.

The V call is TRBV6-1, the J call TRBJ2-1; 9 nucleotides match TRBD2. The CDR3 consists of 15 residues. Germline loops: CDR1 MNHNS, CDR2 SASEGT. Germline trimming cut 7 bases from V and 7 bases from J; bases unmatched to any gene: 11. The DNA of the CDR3 is TGTGCCAGCATCGGGAGGACTAGCGTAGGTAATGAGCAGTTCTTC. This translates into CASIGRTSVGNEQFF.

The chain employs TRBV27 and TRBJ2-3, with 14 bases aligning to TRBD2. Germline CDR1 and CDR2: MNHEY and SMNVEV (reference sequence). CDR3 length equals 16 residues. Trimming removed 6 bases from V and 3 bases from J; junction bases left unmatched: 5. The CDR3 DNA reads as TGTGCCAGCAGGGGACTAGCGGGAGTGGGAACAGATACGCAGTATTTT. This sequence encodes CASRGLAGVGTDTQYF.

The chain has TRBV6-5 and TRBJ1-6; D is uncertain. The CDR3 length is 14 residues. Germline CDR1 is MNHEY and CDR2 is SVGAGI. Trimming cost V 5 bases and J 10 bases, with 15 bases left between them. The CDR3 protein is CASSPGPGGSPLHF. For the CDR3, the DNA is TGTGCCAGCAGTCCAGGACCAGGAGGGTCACCCCTCCACTTT.

In DNA form, the CDR3 reads TGTGCCATCAGTGACCCGGACAGGGGAGGCAATCAGCCCCAGCATTTT. As protein: CAISDPDRGGNQPQHF. This chain links TRBV10-3 with TRBJ1-5; the match to TRBD1 covers 9 bases. Unmatched junction bases numbered 5, after V lost 3 bases and J lost 2 bases. The CDR3 spans 16 residues. The germline gives CDR1 ENHRY, CDR2 SYGVKD.

V gene TRBV30 combines with J gene TRBJ2-5; TRBD1 agrees at 11 bases. The CDR3 spans 16 residues. Germline V gene lookup returns CDR1 GTSNPN and CDR2 SVGIG (reference sequence). The trim removed 1 base at V and 7 bases at J, leaving 11 bases unmatched. CDR3 region: CAWSGARDRGIGTQYF. The DNA of the CDR3 is TGTGCCTGGAGTGGGGCCCGGGACAGGGGGATAGGGACCCAGTACTTC. Looking up the rest from reference TRBV30 and TRBJ2-5 gives the full variable domain: SQTIHQWPATLVQPVGSPLSLECTVEGTSNPNLYWYRQAAGRGLQLLFYSVGIGQISSEVPQNLSASRPQDRQFILSSKKLLLSDSGFYLCAWSGARDRGIGTQYFGPGTRLLVL.

The V and J genes are TRBV5-1 and TRBJ2-5; 7 bases are shared with TRBD1. The V and J ends lost 3 bases and 2 bases, in that order; junction bases with no gene match: 4. This CDR3 comprises 14 residues. Germline CDR1 SGHRS, CDR2 YFSETQ. CDR3 sequence: CASSSGQIQETQYF. The CDR3 DNA is TGCGCCAGCAGCTCGGGACAGATACAAGAGACCCAGTACTTC.